This T cell receptor beta chain originates from a study of siplizumab effects on memory and regulatory T cells. Study-wide results and limits: The average Treg-derived proportion among mappable alloreactive CD4+ clones was 65% to 80% with siplizumab versus about 27% in controls.

Germline lookup yields CDR1 SGHDN and CDR2 FVKESK. The CDR3 totals 14 residues. Trimming pared 1 base from V and 9 bases from J, leaving 10 bases between. This clone was counted once. Its target is unknown. The assay was immunoSEQ multiplex PCR, and TCRdb's table has in-frame clones only and misses some. Of 55,000 to 65,000 clones in the sample, around 97% were seen once. This receptor was obtained from a human donor in good health. The J gene is TRBJ1-6, the V gene TRBV14, with D perhaps matching TRBD1 (6 bases). The sequencing input was naive CD8+ T cells sorted from blood. The CDR3 nucleotides are TGTGCCAGCAGCCAAGCAGGGGAGGGTTCACCCCTCCACTTT. Protein: CASSQAGEGSPLHF.